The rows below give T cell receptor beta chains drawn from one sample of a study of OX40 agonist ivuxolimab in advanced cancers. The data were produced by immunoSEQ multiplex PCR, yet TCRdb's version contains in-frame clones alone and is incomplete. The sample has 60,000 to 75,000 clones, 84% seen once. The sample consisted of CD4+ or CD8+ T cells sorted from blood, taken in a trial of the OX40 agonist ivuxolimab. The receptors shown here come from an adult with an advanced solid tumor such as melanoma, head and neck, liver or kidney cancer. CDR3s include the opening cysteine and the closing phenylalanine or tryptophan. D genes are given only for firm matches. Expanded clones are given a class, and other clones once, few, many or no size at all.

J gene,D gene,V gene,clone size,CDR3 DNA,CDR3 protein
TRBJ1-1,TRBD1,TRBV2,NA,TGTGCCAGCATCCCTGAGAGGACAGGGGAGAACACTGAAGCTTTCTTT,CASIPERTGENTEAFF
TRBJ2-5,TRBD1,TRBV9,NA,TGTGCCAGCAGCGTTCTTGGGACAGTTCAAGAGACCCAGTACTTC,CASSVLGTVQETQYF
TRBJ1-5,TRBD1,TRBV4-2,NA,TGTGCCAGCAGCCAGCAGGTTTGGGACAGGGATTCTCAGCCCCAGCATTTT,CASSQQVWDRDSQPQHF
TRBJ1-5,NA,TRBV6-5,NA,TGTGTAAGTTCCAGGAGTGGGAGCAATCAGCCCCAGCATTTT,CVSSRSGSNQPQHF
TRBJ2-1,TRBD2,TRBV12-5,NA,TGTGCTAGTGGTTTGGCGGGACTAGCGGACCTCAATGAGCAGTTCTTC,CASGLAGLADLNEQFF
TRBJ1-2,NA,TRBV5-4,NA,TGTGCCAGCAGCTTGGCCATGGCAGGACGCAACTATGGCTACACCTTC,CASSLAMAGRNYGYTF
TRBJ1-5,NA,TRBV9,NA,TGTGCCAGCAGCGTAGATGGAGGGGGGCCTCAGCCCCAGCATTTT,CASSVDGGGPQPQHF
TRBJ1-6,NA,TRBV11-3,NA,TGTGCCAGCACCACCTTTGGGAATTCACCCCTCCACTTT,CASTTFGNSPLHF
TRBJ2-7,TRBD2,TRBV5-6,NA,TGTGCCAGCAGCTCACGTCGGCCTAGCGGCTCCTACGAGCAGTACTTC,CASSSRRPSGSYEQYF
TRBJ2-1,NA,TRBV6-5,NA,TGTGCCAGCAGTTCCGCGACCCCGAACGGTGAGCAGTTCTTC,CASSSATPNGEQFF
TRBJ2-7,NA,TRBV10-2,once,TGCGCCAGCAGTAGTCTAGCGCTCTCCTACGAGCAGTACTTC,CASSSLALSYEQYF
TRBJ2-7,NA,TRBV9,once,TGTGCCAGCAGCCCAAGGGTCTACTCCTACGAGCAGTACTTC,CASSPRVYSYEQYF
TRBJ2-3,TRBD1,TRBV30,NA,TGTGCCTGCAGATGGGACAGGCCTCGGAGTAGCGGCACAGATACGCAGTATTTT,CACRWDRPRSSGTDTQYF
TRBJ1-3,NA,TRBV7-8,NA,TGTGCCAGCAGCTTCCCCCGTTTTAACACCATATATTTT,CASSFPRFNTIYF
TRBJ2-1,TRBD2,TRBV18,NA,TGTGCCAGCTCACCACCGTCTAGCGGGGGAAATGAGCAGTTCTTC,CASSPPSSGGNEQFF
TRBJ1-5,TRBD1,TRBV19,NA,TGTGCCAGTCAACAGGGGGGTATTCAGCCCCAGCATTTT,CASQQGGIQPQHF
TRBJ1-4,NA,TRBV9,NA,TGTGCCAGCAGCACTCTGGACGGGCGGACTAATGAAAAACTGTTTTTT,CASSTLDGRTNEKLFF
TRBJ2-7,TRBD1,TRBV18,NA,TGTGCCAGCTCACCAATCATTATATCTACAGGGGCTTCCTACGAGCAGTACTTC,CASSPIIISTGASYEQYF
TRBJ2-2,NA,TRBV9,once,TGTGCCAGCAGCGTAGACTACAGGGAGACCACCGGGGAGCTGTTTTTT,CASSVDYRETTGELFF
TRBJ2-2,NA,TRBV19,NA,TGTGCCAGTAGTATAGATCTGGGCACCGGGGAGCTGTTTTTT,CASSIDLGTGELFF
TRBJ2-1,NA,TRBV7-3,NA,TGTGCCAGCAGCAAAGCGGGTTTAAATGAGCAGTTCTTC,CASSKAGLNEQFF
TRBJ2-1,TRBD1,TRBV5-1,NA,TGCGCCAGCAGCTTGGAAGGGGGCCGGGGCAATGAGCAGTTCTTC,CASSLEGGRGNEQFF
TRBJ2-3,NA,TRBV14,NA,TGTGCCAGCAGCCAATTTGCGGATACGCAGTATTTT,CASSQFADTQYF
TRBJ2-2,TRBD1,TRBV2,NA,TGTGCCACCCGACAGGGGGGGACCGGGGAGCTGTTTTTT,CATRQGGTGELFF
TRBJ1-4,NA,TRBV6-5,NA,TGTGCCAGCAGTTATCACAGGGCTAATGAAAAACTGTTTTTT,CASSYHRANEKLFF
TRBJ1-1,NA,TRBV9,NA,TGTGCCAGCAGCGTTTGGGACGGCAACACTGAAGCTTTCTTT,CASSVWDGNTEAFF
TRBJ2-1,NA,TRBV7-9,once,TGTGCCAGCAGCTTAGTAGGGGCCGGGGAGCAGTTCTTC,CASSLVGAGEQFF
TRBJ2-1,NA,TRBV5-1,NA,TGCGCCAGCAGCTTTACACTAGGATTAGGCAATGAGCAGTTCTTC,CASSFTLGLGNEQFF
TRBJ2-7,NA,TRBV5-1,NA,TGCGCCAGCAGCCCGCGTGCAGGGGCGAGTGGGTACGAGCAGTACTTC,CASSPRAGASGYEQYF
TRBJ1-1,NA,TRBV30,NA,TGTGCCTGGGGGAAACGGAACACTGAAGCTTTCTTT,CAWGKRNTEAFF
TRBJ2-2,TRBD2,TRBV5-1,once,TGCGCCAGCTTCCGGGAGACTAGCGTAACCGGGGAGCTGTTTTTT,CASFRETSVTGELFF
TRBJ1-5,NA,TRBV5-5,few,TGTGCCAGCAGCTTGGGAAGCCCTCTCGGGGGAAATCAGCCCCAGCATTTT,CASSLGSPLGGNQPQHF
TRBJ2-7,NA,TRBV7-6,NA,TGTGCCAGCAGCACCCGGGACGGAATTTACGAGCAGTACTTC,CASSTRDGIYEQYF
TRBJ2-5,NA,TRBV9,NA,TGTGCCAGCAGCGTAGAAGGAGCCCTTTGGGGAGAGACCCAGTACTTC,CASSVEGALWGETQYF
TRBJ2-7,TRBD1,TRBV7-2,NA,TGTGCCAGCAGCTTTATGTCAGGGGGCGTCGAGCAGTACTTC,CASSFMSGGVEQYF
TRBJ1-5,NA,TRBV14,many,TGTGCCAGCAGCCCCGCAGGGAATCAGCCCCAGCATTTT,CASSPAGNQPQHF
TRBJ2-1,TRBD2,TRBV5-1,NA,TGCGCCAGCAGCTTGGCACCGGGAGGGCCAAATGAGCAGTTCTTC,CASSLAPGGPNEQFF
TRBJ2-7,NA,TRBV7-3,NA,TGTGCCAGCAGCCCGGGACTCGGGTACTACGAGCAGTACTTC,CASSPGLGYYEQYF
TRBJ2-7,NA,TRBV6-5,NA,TGTGCCAGCATGGGAGCCTACGAGCAGTACTTC,CASMGAYEQYF
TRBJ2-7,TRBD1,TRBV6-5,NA,TGTGCCAGCCGAGGACAGGGGGTGTCCTACGAGCAGTACTTC,CASRGQGVSYEQYF
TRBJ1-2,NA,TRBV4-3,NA,TGCGCCAGCAGCCAAGAGCCGGGAGGCGACTATGGCTACACCTTC,CASSQEPGGDYGYTF
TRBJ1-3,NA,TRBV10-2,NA,TGCGCCAGCAGTGAGTCGCTACAGGAATATGGAAACACCATATATTTT,CASSESLQEYGNTIYF
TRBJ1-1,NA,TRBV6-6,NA,TGTGCCAGCAGTGTACCAGGGGAGACCACTGAAGCTTTCTTT,CASSVPGETTEAFF
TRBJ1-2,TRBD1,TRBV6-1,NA,TGTGCCACCACCCTCGCGACAGGGGGAGTTTATGGCTACACCTTC,CATTLATGGVYGYTF
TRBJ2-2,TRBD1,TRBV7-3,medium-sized,TGTGCCACCGCTCAGGGGGCCCGCGGTAGGACCGGGGAGCTGTTTTTT,CATAQGARGRTGELFF
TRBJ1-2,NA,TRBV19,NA,TGTGCCAGTAGCGCAGGGGACGGCGTTAACTATGGCTACACCTTC,CASSAGDGVNYGYTF
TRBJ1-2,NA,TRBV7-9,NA,TGTGCCAGCAGCCCCCCCGTGGACTATGGCTACACCTTC,CASSPPVDYGYTF
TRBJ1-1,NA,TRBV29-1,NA,TGCAGCGTTCCCGACTGGAACACTGAAGCTTTCTTT,CSVPDWNTEAFF
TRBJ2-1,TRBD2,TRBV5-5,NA,TGTGCCAGCAGCTCCGGAGGAGCGGGAGCGTTGGGTGAGCAGTTCTTC,CASSSGGAGALGEQFF
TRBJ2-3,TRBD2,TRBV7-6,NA,TGTGCCAGCAGCTTAGCGCGGGGACTAGCGGGGGCCACAGATACGCAGTATTTT,CASSLARGLAGATDTQYF
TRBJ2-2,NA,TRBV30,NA,TGTGCCTGGAGTGTACGACCGAACACCGGGGAGCTGTTTTTT,CAWSVRPNTGELFF
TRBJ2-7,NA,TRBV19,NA,TGTGCCAGTAGTATCCCAGGGGCCTACGAGCAGTACTTC,CASSIPGAYEQYF
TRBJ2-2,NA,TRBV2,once,TGTGCCAGCAAGTTAGCCTACTACGGGGAGCTGTTTTTT,CASKLAYYGELFF
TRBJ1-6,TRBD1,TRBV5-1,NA,TGCGCCAGCAGCTTGGAGTCAGGGGGCAATTCACCCCTCCACTTT,CASSLESGGNSPLHF